These T cell receptor beta chains were read from a single sample in a study of prognosis after radiotherapy for stage I lung cancer. TCRdb ran MiXCR on the multiplex PCR reads and lists one entry per CDR3 protein. Of nearly 25,000 distinct CDR3 sequences in the sample, approximately 35% are singletons; the top ten hold 62%. The specimen was PBMCs, collected before or after stereotactic body radiation therapy (not recorded which). These receptors were taken from a donor of 50 years or more with non-small cell lung cancer. Both conserved end residues are part of each CDR3. D genes are given only for firm matches. Size tells how often a clone was seen (once, few, many) or the class of an expanded clone, and some rows leave it out.

cdr3_length	v_call	d_call	clone_size	j_call	cdr3_nt	cdr3_aa
15	TRBV5-1	.	.	TRBJ2-2	TGCGCCAGCAGCTTAGACAGCCCGAGGACCGGGGAGCTGTTTTTT	CASSLDSPRTGELFF
18	TRBV27	TRBD2	many	TRBJ2-1	TGTGCCAGCAGTCCTACCGTCTATCTAGCGGGAGGGTACAATGAGCAGTTCTTC	CASSPTVYLAGGYNEQFF
14	TRBV5-1	.	many	TRBJ1-2	TGCGCCAGCAGCACCGAGACCCCGACGAGTGGCTACACCTTC	CASSTETPTSGYTF
13	TRBV28	.	many	TRBJ2-7	TGTGCCAGCAGTTTAACTCAGACCTACGAGCAGTACTTC	CASSLTQTYEQYF
11	TRBV28	.	many	TRBJ2-2	TGTGCCGGGGGGATGACCGGGGAGCTGTTTTTT	CAGGMTGELFF
13	TRBV11-2	.	many	TRBJ1-5	TGTGCCAGCAGTTACGACAGGAATCAGCCCCAGCATTTT	CASSYDRNQPQHF
14	TRBV5-1	.	.	TRBJ1-4	TGCGCCAGCAGCACGGGACGGGATAATGAAAAACTGTTTTTT	CASSTGRDNEKLFF
15	TRBV6-1	.	many	TRBJ1-1	TGTGCCAGCAGTGAAAGGTCGGCGCTGAACACTGAAGCTTTCTTT	CASSERSALNTEAFF
12	TRBV6-2/TRBV6-3	TRBD1	.	TRBJ2-5	TGTGCCAGCAGTGAAACAGGGGCGACCCAGTACTTC	CASSETGATQYF
13	TRBV11-3	TRBD1	many	TRBJ1-1	TGTGCCAGCAGCTTGGGGACAGGGGTAGAAGCTTTCTTT	CASSLGTGVEAFF